One TCR beta chain is described in this entry. The data originate from a study of CD8+ T cells in alopecia areata. Sequencing relied on a cDNA template that was reverse transcribed from extracted RNA. Sequencing used immunoSEQ multiplex PCR; TCRdb keeps in-frame clones, though not all of them. Of roughly 150,000 clones in the sample, around 57% are singletons; the top ten hold approximately 4.8%. The V gene's germline CDR1 is SGDLS and CDR2 YYNGEE. V was pared by 0 bases and J by 4 bases, with 16 bases between. The CDR3 totals 17 residues. The sequenced sample was CD4+ T cells sorted from blood. This chain uses TRBV9 with TRBJ2-2; perhaps TRBD2 as D (6 bases). The source of this sequence is a human donor in good health. The DNA of the CDR3 is TGTGCCAGCAGCGTAGCCGGAGGGCTAGTGGGCACCGGGGAGCTGTTTTTT. It translates to CASSVAGGLVGTGELFF.